This TCR beta chain was identified in a study of PD-1 blockade in classical Hodgkin lymphoma. Study outcomes and limitations: At C4D1, TCR diversity had climbed significantly for CD4+ cells, though not for CD8+ cells. Complete responders started with a diversity level that resembled newly diagnosed patients at baseline. Relative to healthy donors, newly diagnosed patients reportedly had lower baseline TCR diversity, which was reported as lower still in relapsed/refractory patients. Causes of the repertoire differences remain undefined, possibly disease activity or prior therapy.

For this clone: Its specificity is not known.

Repertoires were generated with immunoSEQ multiplex PCR, while TCRdb's copy carries only in-frame clones and drops some. This table has 37,000 or so clones, around 88% appearing once. The CDR3 runs to 13 residues. CDR1 MNHEY and CDR2 SMNVEV come from the germline V gene (reference sequence). Trimming left V 8 bases short and J 3 bases short, with 12 bases between. All trial patients relapsed after autologous stem cell transplantation. The source is a human donor with classical Hodgkin lymphoma. Here the sequenced sample was peripheral blood mononuclear cells (PBMCs), taken before the second cycle of nivolumab. The chain is built from TRBV27 and TRBJ2-3; TRBD1 or TRBD2 may be the D gene (6 bases each). In DNA, the CDR3 is TGTGCCAGCGGGGGGCGGGGAACAGATACGCAGTATTTT. This sequence encodes CASGGRGTDTQYF.